The 12 T cell receptor beta chains below come from one sample, sequenced in a study of CD8 T cells in ankylosing spondylitis. Study conclusions and caveats: A TCR beta motif of 8 or 9 highly homologous variants appeared characteristic of ankylosing spondylitis blood.

TCRdb reanalysed the 5' RACE reads using MiXCR and keeps one entry per CDR3 protein. Altogether hundreds of thousands of distinct CDR3 sequences are present, approximately 12% being singletons, with the ten largest covering roughly 0.51%. For these receptors, no antigen is known. Source material: blood, either unsorted or a sorted T cell fraction (not recorded which). These receptors all come from a male donor with ankylosing spondylitis.

V gene TRBV10-3 combines with J gene TRBJ1-2; unclear D gene. The ends were cut back, 7 bases at V and 3 bases at J, with 9 bases in the middle. This CDR3 has 12 residues. CDR1 and CDR2 from the germline V gene are ENHRY and SYGVKD. The CDR3: CAITEGYYGYTF. CDR3 in DNA: TGTGCCATCACCGAGGGTTACTATGGCTACACCTTC.

This clonotype was detected only a few times. V usage is TRBV5-1 and J usage is TRBJ1-2; tentatively, D is TRBD1 (5 bases). Deletions cut 0 bases from V and 2 bases from J, with 11 bases between. Germline V CDR1 and CDR2: SGHRS, YFSETQ. The CDR3 has 15 residues. CDR3 loop: CASSLGDYANYGYTF. Written as DNA, the CDR3 is TGCGCCAGCAGCTTGGGGGACTACGCCAACTATGGCTACACCTTC.

Comments on this clonotype: One junction end disagrees with the germline gene, perhaps due to a read error. The chain uses TRBV20-1 and TRBJ2-1; TRBD2 agrees at 9 bases. Germline assignment: CDR1 DFQATT and CDR2 SNEGSKA (reference sequence). CDR3 length: 13 amino acids. The CDR3 region has the DNA TGCAGCTCACGTAAGGGACTAGCAGTTCCCGGAATCTTC. Protein product: CSSRKGLAVPGIF.

The chain recombines TRBV11-2 with TRBJ2-7, with D unclear. V gave up 0 bases and J gave up 5 bases, with 14 bases separating them. The CDR3 loop spans 15 amino acids. The germline V gene has CDR1 SGHAT and CDR2 FQNNGV. The CDR3: CASSLEFAFIHEQYF. As DNA, the CDR3 is TGTGCCAGCAGCTTAGAATTTGCGTTTATCCACGAGCAGTACTTC.

This clonotype has a handful of counts. The genes are TRBV7-3 and TRBJ2-1; 10 bases match TRBD1. The CDR3 has 15 residues. Germline V lookup: CDR1 SGHTA, CDR2 FQGTGA. J gave up 7 bases and V 2 bases, and 5 bases lay outside the gene matches. The CDR3 reads CASSLGTGERNEQFF. The CDR3 DNA follows: TGTGCCAGCAGCTTAGGGACAGGGGAGAGGAATGAGCAGTTCTTC.

This clonotype showed up just a few times. The genes are TRBV6-6 and TRBJ1-2; TRBD1 might be the D (6 bases). Trimming stripped 7 bases from V and 6 bases from J, with 15 bases between. Germline assignment: CDR1 MNHNY and CDR2 SVGAGI (reference sequence). The CDR3 has 13 amino acids. The CDR3 is CASNKDSSDGYTF. Written as DNA, the CDR3 is TGTGCCAGCAACAAGGACAGTAGCGATGGCTACACCTTC.

This clonotype occurred a few times. The chain combines TRBV6-1 with TRBJ2-1; 8 nucleotides agree with TRBD2. This CDR3 is 13 amino acids long. V trimming: 8 bases; J trimming: 9 bases; junction bases outside the gene matches: 9. Germline V gene sequence: CDR1 MNHNS, CDR2 SASEGT. CDR3 residues: CASGVTGGIEQFF. CDR3 coding DNA: TGTGCCAGCGGGGTAACGGGGGGGATTGAGCAGTTCTTC.

The rearrangement links TRBV19 to TRBJ1-5; TRBD1 matches at 7 bases. The CDR3 runs to 16 residues. CDR1 LNHDA and CDR2 SQIVND come from the germline V gene (reference sequence). The V and J ends lost 2 bases and 2 bases, in that order; junction bases with no gene match: 6. The CDR3 spells CASSIFSGQGNQPQHF. CDR3 DNA: TGTGCCAGTAGTATATTTTCCGGACAGGGCAATCAGCCCCAGCATTTT.

This clonotype was detected a few times. The chain is built from TRBV6-6 and TRBJ2-1; 7 bases agree with TRBD2. Trimming removed 10 bases from V and 3 bases from J; junction bases left unmatched: 6. The CDR3 extends over 13 amino acids. Germline V gives CDR1 MNHNY, CDR2 SVGAGI (reference sequence). The CDR3 DNA sequence: TGTGCCACCGGGGGAGGGAGCTACAATGAGCAGTTCTTC. Protein: CATGGGSYNEQFF.

This clonotype was seen many times. The V call is TRBV29-1, the J call TRBJ2-2; D unresolved. Between the trimmed V and J ends, which lost 7 bases and 6 bases, there was a span of 21 bases. Per germline, CDR1 SQVTM and CDR2 ANQGSEA. This CDR3 spans 15 amino acids. DNA for the CDR3: TGCAGCGCTGGATTGACGGAATTTCACGCCGGGGAGCTGTTTTTT. This encodes CSAGLTEFHAGELFF.

This clonotype showed up many times. V usage is TRBV7-2 and J usage is TRBJ1-5; D is uncertain. This CDR3 spans 15 amino acids. Trimming took off 2 bases at V and 6 bases at J, with 14 bases between the two ends. Germline V CDR1 and CDR2: SGHTA, FQGNSA. CDR3 protein: CASSLKGPAIQPQHF. In DNA, the CDR3 is TGTGCCAGCAGCTTAAAGGGCCCCGCAATTCAGCCCCAGCATTTT.

This clonotype has ten or more counts. The gene calls are TRBV27 and TRBJ2-3, with D possibly TRBD2 on 5 matching bases. The length of the CDR3 is 14 residues. Germline V gene sequence: CDR1 MNHEY, CDR2 SMNVEV (reference sequence). V was clipped by 4 bases and J by 2 bases, with 10 bases between them. This CDR3 reads CASSWQDSTDTQYF. CDR3 in DNA: TGTGCCAGCAGTTGGCAGGACTCCACAGATACGCAGTATTTT.